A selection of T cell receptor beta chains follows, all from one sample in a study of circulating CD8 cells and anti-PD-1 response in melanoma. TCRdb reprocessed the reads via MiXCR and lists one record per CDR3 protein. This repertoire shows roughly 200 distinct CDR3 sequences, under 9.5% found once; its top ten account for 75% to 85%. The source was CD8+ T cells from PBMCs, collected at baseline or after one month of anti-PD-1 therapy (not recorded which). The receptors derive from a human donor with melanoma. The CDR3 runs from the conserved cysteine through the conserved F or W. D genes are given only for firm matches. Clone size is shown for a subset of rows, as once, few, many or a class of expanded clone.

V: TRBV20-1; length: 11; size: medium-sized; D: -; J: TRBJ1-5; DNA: TGCAGTGCTAGAGGCACGGGGCCCCAGCATTTT; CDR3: CSARGTGPQHF
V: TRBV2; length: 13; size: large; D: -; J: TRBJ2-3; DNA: TGTGCCAGCACTAGTCGAAGCACAGATACGCAGTATTTT; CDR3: CASTSRSTDTQYF
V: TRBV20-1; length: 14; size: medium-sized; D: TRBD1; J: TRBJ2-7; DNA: TGCAGTGCTAGAGGGACAGGACTTACCTACGAGCAGTACTTC; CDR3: CSARGTGLTYEQYF
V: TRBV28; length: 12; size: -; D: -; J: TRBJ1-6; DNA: TGTGCCAGCACCGCGCCTAGGGGTCCCCTCCACTTT; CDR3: CASTAPRGPLHF
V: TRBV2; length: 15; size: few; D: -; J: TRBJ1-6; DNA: TGTGCCAGCAACAGGGAGAAGGGGTATAATTCACCCCTCCACTTT; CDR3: CASNREKGYNSPLHF
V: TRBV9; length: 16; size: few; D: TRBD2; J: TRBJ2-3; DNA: TGTGCCAGCAGCGTAGAGGGGACTAGCGTAACAGATACGCAGTATTTT; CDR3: CASSVEGTSVTDTQYF
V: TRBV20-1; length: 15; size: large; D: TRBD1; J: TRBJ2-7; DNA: TGCAGTGCTAGAGACACAGGGGAATTGTCCTACGAGCAGTACTTC; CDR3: CSARDTGELSYEQYF
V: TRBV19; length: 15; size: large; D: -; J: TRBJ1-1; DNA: TGTGCCAGTAGTCCCACCGGAGGGTGGAACACTGAAGCTTTCTTT; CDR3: CASSPTGGWNTEAFF
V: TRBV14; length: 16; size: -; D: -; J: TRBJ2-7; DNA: TGTGCCAGCAGCCTGCTGGATAAGAAAATAGCCTACGAGCAGTACTTC; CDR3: CASSLLDKKIAYEQYF
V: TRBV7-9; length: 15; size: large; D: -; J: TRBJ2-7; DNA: TGTGCCAGCAGCTTAGAGAGCTCCTACTCCTACGAGCAGTACTTC; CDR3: CASSLESSYSYEQYF
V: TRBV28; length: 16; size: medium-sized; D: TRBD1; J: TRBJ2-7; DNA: TGTGCCAGCAGTTTAGGACAGGGGACCCTCGGCGACGAGCAGTACTTC; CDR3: CASSLGQGTLGDEQYF
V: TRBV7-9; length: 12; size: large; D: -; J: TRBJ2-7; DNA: TGTGCCAGCAGCTTAGTGCCATACGAGCAGTACTTC; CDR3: CASSLVPYEQYF
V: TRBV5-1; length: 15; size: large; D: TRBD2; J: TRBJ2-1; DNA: TGCGCCAGCACCAAGACTAGCGGGGGTTACAATGAGCAGTTCTTC; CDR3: CASTKTSGGYNEQFF
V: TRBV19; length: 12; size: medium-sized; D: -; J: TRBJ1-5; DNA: TGTGCCAGTAGTATGGGTACAGAACCGGAACATTTT; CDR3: CASSMGTEPEHF
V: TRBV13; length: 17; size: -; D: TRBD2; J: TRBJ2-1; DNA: TGTGCCAGCAGCCCTACCGGGACTAGCGGGACCTACAATGAGCAGTTCTTC; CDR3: CASSPTGTSGTYNEQFF
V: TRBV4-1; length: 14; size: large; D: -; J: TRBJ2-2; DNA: TGCGCCAGCAGCTTTCACAGGGACACCGGGGAGCTGTTTTTT; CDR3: CASSFHRDTGELFF
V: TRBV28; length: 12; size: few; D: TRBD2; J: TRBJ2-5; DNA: TGTGCCAGCACCAGCGGGAGGGAGACCCAGTACTTC; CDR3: CASTSGRETQYF
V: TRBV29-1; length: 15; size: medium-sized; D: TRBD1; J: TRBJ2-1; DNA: TGCAGCGTTGAAGGTACGGGACAGACCTACAATGAGCAGTTCTTC; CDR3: CSVEGTGQTYNEQFF
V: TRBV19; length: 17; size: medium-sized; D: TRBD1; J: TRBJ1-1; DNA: TGTGCCAGTAGCGCTGGACAGGCGGTATCCATGAACACTGAAGCTTTCTTT; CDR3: CASSAGQAVSMNTEAFF
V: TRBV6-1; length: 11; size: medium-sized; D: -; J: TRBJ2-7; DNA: TGTGCCACCGAAAGGGGGGACGAGCAGTACTTC; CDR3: CATERGDEQYF
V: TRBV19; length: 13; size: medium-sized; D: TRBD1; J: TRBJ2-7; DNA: TGTGCCAGTAGTTTGGGGACAGCGGTAGAGCAGTACTTC; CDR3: CASSLGTAVEQYF
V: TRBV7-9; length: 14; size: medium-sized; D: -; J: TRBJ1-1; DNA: TGTGCCAGCAGCTTAGACAACACGAACACTGAAGCTTTCTTT; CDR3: CASSLDNTNTEAFF
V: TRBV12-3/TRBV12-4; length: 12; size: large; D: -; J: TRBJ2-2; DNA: TGTGCCAGCAGTTTAGGGACCGGGGAGCTGTTTTTT; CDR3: CASSLGTGELFF
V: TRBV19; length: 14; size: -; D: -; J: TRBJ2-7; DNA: TGTGCCAGTAGTATGACAGAGGGAATCTACGAGCAGTACTTC; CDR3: CASSMTEGIYEQYF